These 29 T cell receptor beta chains were sequenced from one sample in a study of early stage breast cancer tumors. Sequencing used immunoSEQ multiplex PCR; TCRdb keeps in-frame clones, though not all of them. The repertoire has tens of thousands of clones, approximately 72% of them found once; the top ten carry around 6.7%. The sample consisted of blood. These receptors originate from a person aged 45-60 years with breast cancer.

CDR3 region: CASSPPFGTAAPEQYF. The CDR3 bases are TGTGCCAGCTCACCACCGTTTGGGACAGCAGCGCCCGAGCAGTACTTC. The genes are TRBV18 and TRBJ2-7; 7 positions match TRBD1. Germline values: CDR1 KGHSH, CDR2 LQKENI. The CDR3 loop spans 16 amino acids. V lost 0 bases to trimming and J lost 6 bases; unmatched junction nucleotides: 11.

This sequence joins TRBV6-6 and TRBJ1-4, with TRBD1 matching 7 bases. Germline V CDR1 and CDR2: MNHNY, SVGAGI (reference sequence). This CDR3 region has 14 residues. With 7 bases clipped from V and 5 bases from J, the junction kept 7 bases outside the gene matches. The CDR3 sequence is CASIYGTANEKLFF. CDR3 nucleotides: TGTGCCAGCATATATGGGACAGCAAATGAAAAACTGTTTTTT.

V is TRBV7-9 and J is TRBJ2-7, with TRBD1 matching over 12 bases. This CDR3 region has 16 residues. CDR1 and CDR2 from the germline V gene are SEHNR and FQNEAQ (reference sequence). The ends lost 4 bases at V and 4 bases at J; junction bases unmatched: 8. The CDR3 is CASSSDGTGGSYEQYF. The CDR3 DNA reads TGTGCCAGCAGCTCGGATGGGACAGGGGGCTCGTACGAGCAGTACTTC.

The chain carries TRBV5-4 and TRBJ2-1; 7 nucleotides align to TRBD2. The CDR3 covers 15 residues. The junction had 11 bases not matched to a gene; V was cut back by 4 bases and J by 7 bases. The V gene's germline CDR1 is SGHNT and CDR2 YYREEE (reference sequence). CDR3 amino acids: CASSLGASGRNEQFF. CDR3 bases: TGTGCCAGCAGCCTTGGGGCTAGCGGCAGGAATGAGCAGTTCTTC.

This clone was seen a handful of times. The V gene is TRBV6-5, the J gene TRBJ1-2; D may be TRBD1 (5 bases). The CDR3 is 13 amino acids. Germline V gene lookup returns CDR1 MNHEY and CDR2 SVGAGI. V lost 7 bases and J 8 bases, leaving 17 bases between the germline ends. The CDR3, as DNA: TGTGCCAGCACCGATGGGGGACTCGCCGGCTACACCTTC. Residues: CASTDGGLAGYTF.

The V call is TRBV9, the J call TRBJ1-2, with 7 nucleotides matching TRBD1. This CDR3 has 15 residues. Per germline, CDR1 SGDLS and CDR2 YYNGEE. Trimming took 3 bases from V and 2 from J; bases not matched to a gene: 7. The CDR3 is CASSATTQGNYGYTF. The CDR3, as DNA: TGTGCCAGCAGCGCGACGACACAGGGGAACTATGGCTACACCTTC.

V gene TRBV10-2 combines with J gene TRBJ2-1; 9 bases are a match to TRBD2. Per germline, CDR1 WSHSY and CDR2 SAAADI. The V gene end was trimmed by 3 bases and the J gene end by 7 bases; junction bases not matched to a gene: 10. The CDR3 extends over 16 amino acids. DNA for the CDR3: TGCGCCAGCAGTGATCACCCGAGCGGGAGGAATAATGAGCAGTTCTTC. This sequence encodes CASSDHPSGRNNEQFF.

The genes are TRBV27 and TRBJ2-7; D uncertain. The CDR3 runs 13 residues. Trimming left V 2 bases short and J 5 bases short, with 10 bases between. Germline CDR1 reads MNHEY; CDR2 reads SMNVEV (reference sequence). The DNA for the CDR3 is TGTGCCAGCAGTTTAGGAGTGGTGAACGAGCAGTACTTC. This sequence encodes CASSLGVVNEQYF.

The chain combines TRBV5-1 with TRBJ2-3, with TRBD2 identical over 7 bases. CDR3 length equals 15 residues. V trimming: 0 bases; J trimming: 2 bases; junction bases outside the gene matches: 3. Germline lookup yields CDR1 SGHRS and CDR2 YFSETQ. CDR3 in DNA: TGCGCCAGCAGCTTGGCTAGCGGAACCACAGATACGCAGTATTTT. It encodes CASSLASGTTDTQYF.

The chain couples TRBV11-2 to TRBJ2-5; TRBD1 is a possible D gene (5 bases). CDR1 and CDR2 from the germline V gene are SGHAT and FQNNGV. The CDR3 runs 14 residues. Deletions cut 4 bases from V and 3 bases from J, with 12 bases between. CDR3 sequence reads: CASSSLTGKETQYF. Written as DNA, the CDR3 is TGTGCCAGCAGCTCCCTCACAGGAAAAGAGACCCAGTACTTC.

This rearrangement joins TRBV10-3 to TRBJ2-7; 12 bases line up with TRBD2. Germline V gives CDR1 ENHRY, CDR2 SYGVKD. Unmatched junction bases numbered 1, after V lost 0 bases and J lost 1 base. The CDR3 contains 16 residues. CDR3 residues: CAISESTSGSSYEQYF. The CDR3 region has the DNA TGTGCCATCAGTGAGTCGACTAGCGGGAGTTCCTACGAGCAGTACTTC.

The CDR3 DNA reads TGTGCCAGCAGCGACGGGGACTATGGCTACACCTTC. Translated, it gives CASSDGDYGYTF. This chain links TRBV14 with TRBJ1-2; no firm D call. The V end was cut by 5 bases, the J end by 3 bases, with 7 bases between. Germline lookup yields CDR1 SGHDN and CDR2 FVKESK. The CDR3 runs to 12 residues.

This sequence joins TRBV28 and TRBJ2-5; 7 nucleotides align to TRBD2. V lost 4 bases, J lost 4 bases, and 6 bases stayed unmatched. The length of the CDR3 is 14 residues. Germline V gene data show CDR1 as MDHEN and CDR2 as SYDVKM. The CDR3 region has the DNA TGTGCCAGCAGTTCGGCGGGAGCTCGAGAGACCCAGTACTTC. It yields the protein CASSSAGARETQYF.

The CDR3 coding sequence is TGTGCCAGCAGCCCCACTAGCGGGGGCTACGAGCAGTACTTC. This translates into CASSPTSGGYEQYF. The chain links TRBV11-2 to TRBJ2-7, with 11 bases aligning to TRBD2. V dropped 5 bases and J dropped 3; count of bases not matched to a gene: 3. Germline V gives CDR1 SGHAT, CDR2 FQNNGV. CDR3 length: 14 amino acids.

The chain employs TRBV7-2 and TRBJ1-4; 10 bases match TRBD1. The J segment lost 10 bases and the V segment lost 5 bases, leaving 10 bases of the junction unmatched. This CDR3 has 15 residues. Germline CDR1 reads SGHTA; CDR2 reads FQGNSA. The CDR3 region has the DNA TGTGCCAGCAGCCAGGACAGGGGGGAACCCTTAAAACTGTTTTTT. Translating gives CASSQDRGEPLKLFF.

The CDR3 is CASSLAGFNEKLFF. In DNA, the CDR3 is TGTGCCAGCAGCTTAGCGGGTTTTAATGAAAAACTGTTTTTT. The chain combines TRBV11-3 with TRBJ1-4; D is ambiguous. The CDR3 totals 14 residues. Trimming removed 1 base at V and 4 bases at J, with 7 bases between. Germline V gene lookup returns CDR1 SGHNT and CDR2 YENEEA.

This chain joins TRBV6-5 and TRBJ2-7, with D maybe TRBD2 (6 bases). V lost 7 bases and J 5 bases, leaving 18 bases between the germline ends. Germline V lookup: CDR1 MNHEY, CDR2 SVGAGI. CDR3 size: 14 residues. The CDR3 sequence is CASNRGKRRDEQYF. CDR3 nucleotides: TGTGCCAGCAACCGCGGGAAAAGGAGGGACGAGCAGTACTTC.

The chain combines TRBV6-1 with TRBJ1-2; no definite D call. This CDR3 is built from 13 residues. V lost 2 bases, J lost 3 bases, and 7 bases lay in between. Germline V lookup: CDR1 MNHNS, CDR2 SASEGT. In DNA form, the CDR3 reads TGTGCCAGCAGTGAAAATGGCCACTATGGCTACACCTTC. It specifies CASSENGHYGYTF.

This chain connects TRBV7-8 to TRBJ1-3; 7 positions match TRBD1. Germline lookup yields CDR1 SGHVS and CDR2 FQNEAQ. The CDR3 consists of 14 residues. The V gene end was trimmed by 5 bases and the J gene end by 4 bases; junction bases not matched to a gene: 5. DNA for the CDR3: TGTGCCAGCAGCCTAGGGGGCAGCGGAAACACCATATATTTT. It translates to CASSLGGSGNTIYF.

The V call is TRBV9, the J call TRBJ1-2; D gene ambiguous. V lost 0 bases to trimming and J lost 0 bases, with 9 bases between them. This CDR3 contains 15 residues. Germline values: CDR1 SGDLS, CDR2 YYNGEE. CDR3 sequence reads: CASSVAAGANYGYTF. CDR3 bases: TGTGCCAGCAGCGTAGCTGCGGGAGCTAACTATGGCTACACCTTC.

Here the CDR3 reads CASSLRDRGNTEAFF. In DNA form, the CDR3 reads TGTGCCAGTAGCCTCAGGGACAGGGGCAACACTGAAGCTTTCTTT. The genes are TRBV19 and TRBJ1-1; 10 bases map to TRBD1. With V trimmed by 6 bases and J by 2 bases, 6 bases remained unmatched. Germline V gene sequence: CDR1 LNHDA, CDR2 SQIVND (reference sequence). The CDR3 covers 15 residues.

CDR3 coding DNA: TGCGCCAGCAGCTTGGGTAGCGGGGGGGCCTACAATGAGCAGTTCTTC. Residues: CASSLGSGGAYNEQFF. The chain carries TRBV5-1 and TRBJ2-1, with 11 bases that match TRBD2. The CDR3 has 16 amino acids. CDR1 and CDR2 from the germline V gene are SGHRS and YFSETQ. V dropped 0 bases and J dropped 2; count of bases not matched to a gene: 1.

CDR3 nucleotides: TGTGCCATCAGTGACGGGACAGGGGGCACAGAGACCCAGTACTTC. As protein: CAISDGTGGTETQYF. The chain is built from TRBV10-3 and TRBJ2-5; the match to TRBD1 covers 12 bases. CDR1 ENHRY and CDR2 SYGVKD come from the germline V gene. The CDR3 runs to 15 residues. V shed 3 bases, J shed 4 bases, and the junction held 3 bases outside the gene matches.

The V gene is TRBV6-5, the J gene TRBJ2-5; a possible D gene is TRBD1 (5 bases). Trimming removed 0 bases at V and 0 bases at J, with 8 bases between. The CDR3 length is 15 residues. Germline lookup yields CDR1 MNHEY and CDR2 SVGAGI. The CDR3 nucleotides read TGTGCCAGCAGTTACTCCCCCAGGGACCAAGAGACCCAGTACTTC. This gives the protein CASSYSPRDQETQYF.

This chain connects TRBV27 to TRBJ2-7; TRBD1 is a possible D gene (5 bases). CDR1 is MNHEY and CDR2 is SMNVEV in the germline V gene (reference sequence). CDR3 size: 14 residues. The V gene lost 2 bases and the J gene lost 4 bases, with 12 bases spanning the gap. The CDR3 reads CASSLGDTGYEQYF. CDR3 coding DNA: TGTGCCAGCAGTTTAGGAGATACAGGATACGAGCAGTACTTC.

This clone was counted between two and nine times. The rearrangement uses TRBV1 and TRBJ1-6; the tabulated D call, TRBD1, remains unverified against the DNA. TRBV1 is reported as a pseudogene. The CDR3 length is 16 residues. The CDR3 is CTSSQSRDRFNSPLHF. Here the CDR3 DNA reads TGCACCAGCAGCCAATCCCGGGACAGATTTAATTCACCCCTCCACTTT.

The rearrangement joins TRBV4-3 to TRBJ2-2; D is perhaps TRBD1 (6 bases). This CDR3 is built from 16 residues. Per germline, CDR1 LGHNA and CDR2 YSLEER. The ends were cut back, 1 base at V and 5 bases at J, with 14 bases in the middle. CDR3 loop: CASSQVPGQITGELFF. CDR3 in DNA: TGCGCCAGCAGCCAAGTCCCTGGACAGATAACCGGGGAGCTGTTTTTT.

The chain recombines TRBV2 with TRBJ1-2, with 8 bases aligning to TRBD1. The CDR3 covers 12 residues. Germline trimming cut 7 bases from V and 5 bases from J; bases unmatched to any gene: 3. Germline-derived CDR1 and CDR2 are SNHLY and FYNNEI. CDR3 amino acids: CASNRQGYGYTF. The CDR3 bases are TGTGCCAGCAACCGACAGGGGTATGGCTACACCTTC.

As DNA, the CDR3 is TGTGCCAGCAGCATCCAGGGCAGGCATGGCTACACCTTC. Its translation is CASSIQGRHGYTF. This chain joins TRBV5-6 and TRBJ1-2, with D maybe TRBD1 (5 bases). The V end lost 4 bases, the J end lost 6 bases, and 13 bases lay between the germline ends. From germline, CDR1 is SGHDT and CDR2 YYEEEE. The CDR3 spans 13 residues.